Following are 20 T cell receptor beta chains from one sample sequenced in a study of response to subunit inactivated influenza vaccine (dated by TCRdb to the late 2010s). Library construction relied on RT-PCR. The sequencer listed for this sample is Illumina HiSeq 2500. The raw public data were reprocessed by TCRdb itself: fastp quality trimming at Q25, MiXCR clonotype calling, in-frame beta chains only. Records with the same CDR3 protein are collapsed into one entry carrying the most frequent genes and DNA. In all, the sample holds roughly 500,000 distinct CDR3 sequences, and approximately 17% of those were seen once. Together, the top ten hold less than 4% of the sample. Sequenced material: CD4+ T cells sorted from PBMCs, taken around 25 months after vaccination. The source of these receptors is a man aged 50 to 69 who received an inactivated influenza vaccine. Donor details come from another sample of the same person, matched by shared clones.

The chain uses TRBV3-1 and TRBJ2-2; 10 nucleotides match TRBD2. This CDR3 contains 17 residues. V lost 4 bases and J lost 13; bases outside the gene matches: 18. Germline assignment: CDR1 LGHDT and CDR2 YNNKEL (reference sequence). The CDR3 here is CASSPPRSGRALPALFF. The DNA for the CDR3 is TGTGCCAGCAGCCCACCCCGGAGCGGGAGGGCCCTTCCAGCGCTGTTTTTT.

This clonotype was recorded only once. A much more abundant neighbour one base away suggests this may be a read error. V and J are TRBV28 and TRBJ2-7; D is undetermined. Germline assignment: CDR1 MDHEN and CDR2 SYDVKM. Trimming pared 2 bases from V and 6 bases from J, leaving 5 bases between. CDR3 length: 11 amino acids. This CDR3 is CASSLTIEQYF. The CDR3 nucleotides read TGTGCCAGCAGTTTAACTATCGAGCAGTACTTC.

This clonotype was detected ten times or more. The chain links TRBV10-3 to TRBJ1-1; D remains unclear. The CDR3 totals 13 residues. Germline V CDR1 and CDR2: ENHRY, SYGVKD. V was cut by 8 bases and J by 6 bases, with 16 bases left in between. CDR3: CAIQMEQSAEAFF. CDR3 sequence (DNA): TGTGCCATCCAGATGGAACAGTCGGCTGAAGCTTTCTTT.

About this clonotype: This may stem from a read error, because a much larger clone lies one nucleotide away. The V and J genes are TRBV7-9 and TRBJ2-3, with D unclear. V was shortened by 1 base and J by 6 bases, with 5 bases between the two germline ends. The CDR3 covers 12 residues. CDR1 and CDR2 (germline): SEHNR, FQNEAQ (reference sequence). CDR3 DNA: TGTGCCAGCAGCTTAGGGTGGGATACGCAGTATTTT. This gives the protein CASSLGWDTQYF.

This clonotype was detected only a few times. The chain joins TRBV28 to TRBJ2-3; 7 bases line up with TRBD1. The CDR3 extends over 16 amino acids. CDR1 is MDHEN, CDR2 SYDVKM, per germline. V dropped 8 bases and J dropped 10; count of bases not matched to a gene: 21. Written as DNA, the CDR3 is TGTGCCAGCGAACCTCAGGGGGTATTTCCTAAGCAACCGCAGTATTTT. It encodes CASEPQGVFPKQPQYF.

This clonotype has more than one count but fewer than ten. The chain recombines TRBV28 with TRBJ2-5; TRBD2 agrees at 8 bases. CDR3 size: 15 residues. Per germline, CDR1 MDHEN and CDR2 SYDVKM. With 5 bases clipped from V and 5 bases from J, the junction kept 10 bases outside the gene matches. The CDR3 DNA is TGTGCCAGCAGTCCTCCCGGGGGGGCCGGGGAGACCCAGTACTTC. Its protein product is CASSPPGGAGETQYF.

This clonotype showed up just a few times. The CDR3 spells CASSLASRQKFYEQYF. DNA of the CDR3: TGTGCCAGCAGCTTGGCTTCGAGACAGAAGTTCTACGAGCAGTACTTC. J is TRBJ2-7 and V is TRBV5-5, with D perhaps matching TRBD1 (5 bases). This CDR3 spans 16 amino acids. The germline V gene encodes CDR1 SGHKS and CDR2 YYEKEE (reference sequence). The germline V and J ends were trimmed by 0 bases and 3 bases, with 16 bases remaining between them.

This clonotype has ten or more counts. The chain employs TRBV5-1 and TRBJ1-5, with D possibly being TRBD1 (6 bases). Germline loops: CDR1 SGHRS, CDR2 YFSETQ. This CDR3 has 14 residues. V lost 3 bases, J lost 5 bases, and 12 bases lay in between. The CDR3 here is CASSSDSPDQPQHF. CDR3 bases: TGCGCCAGCAGCTCGGACAGTCCCGATCAGCCCCAGCATTTT.

This chain links TRBV20-1 with TRBJ1-5; unclear D gene. V lost 4 bases and J lost 0, with 7 bases in between. The CDR3 extends over 13 amino acids. The germline gives CDR1 DFQATT, CDR2 SNEGSKA (reference sequence). The CDR3 nucleotides are TGCAGTGCTACCTTCTATAGCAATCAGCCCCAGCATTTT. Its protein is CSATFYSNQPQHF.

V and J are TRBV6-2 or TRBV6-3 and TRBJ2-1, with 9 bases lining up with TRBD1. The germline gives CDR1 MNHEY, CDR2 SVGEGT. CDR3 length equals 15 residues. The V and J ends lost 7 bases and 4 bases, in that order; junction bases with no gene match: 8. CDR3 protein: CASTPNRGRYNEQFF. For the CDR3, the DNA is TGTGCCAGCACTCCAAACAGGGGGCGTTACAATGAGCAGTTCTTC.

This rearrangement joins TRBV6-2 or TRBV6-3 to TRBJ2-5; a possible D gene is TRBD1 (6 bases). Germline loops: CDR1 MNHEY, CDR2 SVGEGT. The CDR3 contains 14 residues. The germline V and J ends were trimmed by 2 bases and 5 bases, with 12 bases remaining between them. The CDR3 loop is CASSYPGALETQYF. The CDR3 DNA reads TGTGCCAGCAGTTACCCAGGGGCTCTGGAGACCCAGTACTTC.

V and J are TRBV5-1 and TRBJ1-2; D gene unclear. From germline, CDR1 is SGHRS and CDR2 YFSETQ. The CDR3 sequence is 13 residues long. The V gene lost 0 bases and the J gene lost 3 bases, with 6 bases spanning the gap. The CDR3 here is CASSLATDYGYTF. CDR3 DNA sequence: TGCGCCAGCAGCTTGGCGACTGACTATGGCTACACCTTC.

In DNA form, the CDR3 reads TGTGCCAGCAGCCTGGAGACTAGCAGAAGTCAAGAGACCCAGTACTTC. Translation gives CASSLETSRSQETQYF. The chain employs TRBV5-5 and TRBJ2-5; 7 nucleotides line up with TRBD2. CDR3 size: 16 residues. From germline, CDR1 is SGHKS and CDR2 YYEKEE (reference sequence). Unmatched junction bases numbered 11, after V lost 4 bases and J lost 2 bases.

The table lists this clonotype with a few counts. The CDR3 DNA sequence: TGTGCCAGCAGCCCACTAGCGGGAAGGAGTGAGCAGTTCTTC. This encodes CASSPLAGRSEQFF. J is TRBJ2-1 and V is TRBV11-3; 10 bases align to TRBD2. The CDR3 is 14 residues long. The germline gives CDR1 SGHNT, CDR2 YENEEA. V lost 5 bases to trimming and J lost 9 bases; unmatched junction nucleotides: 7.

V is TRBV4-1 and J is TRBJ1-3; D gene uncertain. Germline CDR1 reads MGHRA; CDR2 reads YSYEKL. This CDR3 is built from 16 residues. Trimming removed 0 bases at V and 4 bases at J, with 13 bases between. Here the CDR3 DNA reads TGCGCCAGCAGCCAAGATCCCGCGCAATTGGGAAACACCATATATTTT. It translates to CASSQDPAQLGNTIYF.

This clonotype has more than one count but fewer than ten. The chain links TRBV7-9 to TRBJ1-4, with TRBD1 identical over 10 bases. J was trimmed by 7 bases and V by 0 bases; bases with no gene match: 5. The CDR3 sequence is 16 residues long. Germline loops: CDR1 SEHNR, CDR2 FQNEAQ (reference sequence). This CDR3 is CASSLASGQGIEKLFF. The CDR3 coding sequence is TGTGCCAGCAGCTTAGCCTCGGGACAGGGGATTGAAAAACTGTTTTTT.

This clonotype was seen a few times. V usage is TRBV7-8 and J usage is TRBJ2-3; D ambiguous. The V end lost 5 bases, the J end lost 2 bases, and 11 bases lay between the germline ends. This CDR3 region has 14 residues. The germline CDR1 and CDR2 sequences are SGHVS and FQNEAQ. The CDR3: CASSQETYTDTQYF. DNA for the CDR3: TGTGCCAGCAGCCAAGAAACCTACACAGATACGCAGTATTTT.

The rearrangement joins TRBV18 to TRBJ1-5, with TRBD1 as a possible D gene (6 bases). CDR3 length: 13 residues. CDR1 is KGHSH, CDR2 LQKENI, per germline. The germline V and J ends were trimmed by 6 bases and 5 bases, with 11 bases remaining between them. The CDR3 DNA reads TGTGCCAGCTCCACAGGGTTCGATCAGCCCCAGCATTTT. Translation gives CASSTGFDQPQHF.

V and J are TRBV20-1 and TRBJ2-3; D gene unclear. The CDR3 sequence is 15 residues long. Germline V gene data show CDR1 as DFQATT and CDR2 as SNEGSKA (reference sequence). V lost 5 bases, J lost 1 base, and 16 bases lay in between. CDR3 sequence reads: CSARPPSWRTDTQYF. The CDR3 DNA reads as TGCAGTGCTCGCCCCCCTTCGTGGCGCACAGATACGCAGTATTTT.

A few counts support this clonotype. The chain couples TRBV9 to TRBJ2-3, with 7 bases that match TRBD2. Germline V lookup: CDR1 SGDLS, CDR2 YYNGEE. The CDR3 spans 15 residues. V shed 2 bases, J shed 2 bases, and the junction held 5 bases outside the gene matches. CDR3: CASSVEAGITDTQYF. In DNA, the CDR3 is TGTGCCAGCAGCGTGGAAGCGGGAATCACAGATACGCAGTATTTT.